Sequencing of this TCR beta chain was carried out in a study of blood T cells in healthy people across ages. Findings of the study overall: Those diversity estimates obtained from one million T cells were thought to be underestimates. Because donor CMV status was unknown, expanded clonotype changes were possibly confounded.

For the second PCR, which ran for 7 to 11 cycles, a sample-barcoded 5' primer and a J-beta primer mix were used. The yield of each sample was at least 3 million CDR3-containing paired-end reads. MiXCR, applied by TCRdb to the 5' RACE reads, yields one record per CDR3 protein. Of around 1,600,000 distinct CDR3 sequences in the sample, approximately 42% were seen once. Points on this clonotype: The target antigen is unknown.

CDR1 and CDR2 from the germline V gene are SGHTA and FQGNSA. This CDR3 spans 14 amino acids. V was trimmed by 0 bases and J by 6 bases, leaving 11 bases between them. Per sample, a minimum of 7 million PBMCs were isolated. The chain is built from TRBV7-2 and TRBJ1-1; no reliable D call. Sequencing was performed on blood. This TCR derives from a woman aged 18-35 years in good health. The CDR3 DNA reads TGTGCCAGCAGCTTAGCGGCATCAGGTTCTGAAGCTTTCTTT. Its protein is CASSLAASGSEAFF.